These 8 T cell receptor beta chains originate from one sample sequenced in a study of CD8+ T cells in alopecia areata. Treatment given: oral pan-JAK inhibitor, 5-10 mg twice daily. Following extraction, RNA underwent reverse transcription to cDNA, which served as the sequencing template. The assay was immunoSEQ multiplex PCR, and TCRdb's table has in-frame clones only and misses some. The sample carries approximately 210,000 clones, more than 50% recorded once. The starting material was CD4+ T cells sorted from blood, obtained at week 24, from a patient treated with tofacitinib. These receptors were obtained from a human donor with alopecia areata.

The rearrangement links TRBV30 to TRBJ2-1, with D possibly called TRBD1 or TRBD2 (5 bases each). Germline V gives CDR1 GTSNPN, CDR2 SVGIG (reference sequence). V gave up 1 base and J gave up 4 bases, with 23 bases separating them. The CDR3 has 18 amino acids. CDR3 sequence (DNA): TGTGCCTGGAGTGCAGGAGTGTATCGGGACCCACTTTACAATGAGCAGTTCTTC. Residues: CAWSAGVYRDPLYNEQFF.

The chain has TRBV29-1 and TRBJ2-1, with 8 bases fitting TRBD2. The CDR3 length is 14 residues. V was pared by 2 bases and J by 4 bases, with 4 bases of the junction left unmatched. Germline CDR1 SQVTM, CDR2 ANQGSEA. This CDR3 is CSVELAGPYNEQFF. CDR3 nucleotides: TGCAGCGTTGAATTAGCGGGGCCTTACAATGAGCAGTTCTTC.

The chain uses TRBV5-6 and TRBJ2-3; D uncertain. CDR1 and CDR2 from the germline V gene are SGHDT and YYEEEE. Deletions cut 4 bases from V and 3 bases from J, with 6 bases between. This CDR3 region has 12 residues. The CDR3 reads CASSVGTDTQYF. In nucleotides, the CDR3 is TGTGCCAGCAGCGTCGGGACAGATACGCAGTATTTT.

The chain links TRBV5-1 to TRBJ2-1, with TRBD1 identical over 7 bases. The V gene end was trimmed by 4 bases and the J gene end by 0 bases; junction bases not matched to a gene: 10. From germline, CDR1 is SGHRS and CDR2 YFSETQ. The CDR3 is 17 residues long. The CDR3 DNA sequence: TGCGCCAGCAGCCTGACGGGACAGAGGAGCTCCTACAATGAGCAGTTCTTC. This sequence encodes CASSLTGQRSSYNEQFF.

The gene calls are TRBV25-1 and TRBJ2-7; 10 bases are shared with TRBD2. CDR1 and CDR2 (germline): MGHDK, SYGVNS. With 6 bases clipped from V and 7 bases from J, the junction kept 6 bases outside the gene matches. The CDR3 spans 13 residues. The CDR3 protein is CASRSGGAGEQYF. CDR3 DNA: TGTGCCAGCAGAAGCGGGGGGGCAGGGGAGCAGTACTTC.

This chain connects TRBV6-6 to TRBJ1-5, with D possibly matching TRBD1 (5 bases). The germline V gene encodes CDR1 MNHNY and CDR2 SVGAGI (reference sequence). Between the trimmed V and J ends, which lost 2 bases and 8 bases, there was a span of 13 bases. The CDR3 covers 14 residues. CDR3 region: CASSYQGGSEPQHF. CDR3 nucleotides: TGTGCCAGCAGTTACCAGGGCGGGTCTGAGCCCCAGCATTTT.

The gene calls are TRBV25-1 and TRBJ2-3, with a possible D match to TRBD1 (6 bases). Germline loops: CDR1 MGHDK, CDR2 SYGVNS. CDR3 size: 13 residues. V was cut by 10 bases and J by 2 bases, with 13 bases left in between. The CDR3 protein is CATEDRLTDTQYF. DNA for the CDR3: TGTGCCACCGAGGACAGACTCACAGATACGCAGTATTTT.

This sequence joins TRBV30 and TRBJ1-1; D may be TRBD1 (5 bases). This CDR3 contains 13 residues. Germline CDR1 reads GTSNPN; CDR2 reads SVGIG (reference sequence). V lost 8 bases and J lost 1, with 14 bases in between. CDR3 in amino acids: CARKRGPNTEAFF. The CDR3 DNA sequence: TGTGCCCGCAAACGGGGCCCGAACACTGAAGCTTTCTTT.